This T cell receptor beta chain was sequenced during a study of cytomegalovirus exposure and HLA in healthy donors. Findings and limits, study-wide: In a later analysis, at a false discovery rate of 0.05, approximately 18,000 TCR beta sequences were associated with HLA alleles. A later analysis found that most CMV-associated TCR beta chains appeared HLA-restricted.

As to this clone: Its antigen is unidentified.

Germline V gene lookup returns CDR1 SGHRS and CDR2 YFSETQ. V was clipped by 5 bases and J by 0 bases, with 12 bases between them. The CDR3 runs to 14 residues. Primers for the PCR totalled 60 Vbeta and 13 Jbeta. Clones were sequenced by immunoSEQ multiplex PCR, and TCRdb holds only the in-frame ones, with some missing. The table has approximately 130,000 clones, roughly 79% seen once. The sample taken for sequencing was PBMCs. The TCR sequence derives from a woman aged 35 to 49 in good health and CMV-seronegative. The chain is built from TRBV5-1 and TRBJ2-7; maybe TRBD2 (5 bases). In DNA, the CDR3 is TGCGCCAGCAGTAGAACTGGGAGCTCCTACGAGCAGTACTTC. This translates into CASSRTGSSYEQYF.